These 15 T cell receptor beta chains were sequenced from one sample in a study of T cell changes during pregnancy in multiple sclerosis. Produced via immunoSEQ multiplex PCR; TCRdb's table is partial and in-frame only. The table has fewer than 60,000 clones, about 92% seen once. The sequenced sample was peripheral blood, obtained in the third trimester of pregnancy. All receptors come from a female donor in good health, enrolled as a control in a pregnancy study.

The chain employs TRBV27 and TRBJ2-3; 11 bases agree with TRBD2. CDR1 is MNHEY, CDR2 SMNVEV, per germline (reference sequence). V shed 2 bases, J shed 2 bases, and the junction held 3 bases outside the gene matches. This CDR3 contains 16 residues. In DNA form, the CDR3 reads TGTGCCAGCAGTTTAAGACTAGCGGGGACCACAGATACGCAGTATTTT. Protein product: CASSLRLAGTTDTQYF.

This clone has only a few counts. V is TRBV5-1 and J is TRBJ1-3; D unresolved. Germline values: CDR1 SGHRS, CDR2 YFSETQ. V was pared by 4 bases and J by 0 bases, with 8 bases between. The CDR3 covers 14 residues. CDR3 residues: CASSDGLSGNTIYF. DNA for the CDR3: TGCGCCAGCAGCGACGGACTCTCTGGAAACACCATATATTTT.

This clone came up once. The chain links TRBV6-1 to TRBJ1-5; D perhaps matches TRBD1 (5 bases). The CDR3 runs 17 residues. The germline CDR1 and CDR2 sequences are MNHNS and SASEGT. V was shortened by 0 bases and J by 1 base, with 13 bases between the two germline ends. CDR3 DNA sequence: TGTGCCAGCAGTGAAGCGGGGCTGGCTTTAAGCAATCAGCCCCAGCATTTT. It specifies CASSEAGLALSNQPQHF.

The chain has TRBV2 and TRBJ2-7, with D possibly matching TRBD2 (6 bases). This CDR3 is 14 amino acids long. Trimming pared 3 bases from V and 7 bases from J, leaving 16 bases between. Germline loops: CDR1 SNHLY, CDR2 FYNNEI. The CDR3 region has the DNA TGTGCCAGCAGTGATCCTTCGGGAGTAAGTGAGCAGTACTTC. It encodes CASSDPSGVSEQYF.

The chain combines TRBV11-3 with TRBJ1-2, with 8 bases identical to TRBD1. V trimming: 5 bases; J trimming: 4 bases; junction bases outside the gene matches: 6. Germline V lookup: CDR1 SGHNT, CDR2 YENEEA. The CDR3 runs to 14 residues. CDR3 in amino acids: CASSLRQGSYGYTF. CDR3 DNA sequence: TGTGCCAGCAGCCTACGACAGGGGAGCTATGGCTACACCTTC.

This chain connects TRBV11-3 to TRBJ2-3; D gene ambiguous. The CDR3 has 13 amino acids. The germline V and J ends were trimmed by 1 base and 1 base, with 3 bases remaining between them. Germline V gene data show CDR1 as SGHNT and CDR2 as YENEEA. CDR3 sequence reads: CASSLAGTDTQYF. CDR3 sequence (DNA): TGTGCCAGCAGCTTAGCCGGCACAGATACGCAGTATTTT.

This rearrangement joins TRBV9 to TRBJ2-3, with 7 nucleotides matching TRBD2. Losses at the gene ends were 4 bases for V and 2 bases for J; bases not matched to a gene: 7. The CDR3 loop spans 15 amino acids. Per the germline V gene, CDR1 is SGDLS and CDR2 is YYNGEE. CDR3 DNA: TGTGCCAGCAGCCCCCGGGACTACCTCACAGATACGCAGTATTTT. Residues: CASSPRDYLTDTQYF.

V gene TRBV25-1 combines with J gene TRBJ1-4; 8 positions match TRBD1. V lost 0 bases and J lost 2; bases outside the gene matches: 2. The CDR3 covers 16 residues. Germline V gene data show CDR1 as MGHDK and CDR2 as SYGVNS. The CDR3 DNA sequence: TGTGCCAGCAGTGAATACAGGGGGCTGACTAATGAAAAACTGTTTTTT. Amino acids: CASSEYRGLTNEKLFF.

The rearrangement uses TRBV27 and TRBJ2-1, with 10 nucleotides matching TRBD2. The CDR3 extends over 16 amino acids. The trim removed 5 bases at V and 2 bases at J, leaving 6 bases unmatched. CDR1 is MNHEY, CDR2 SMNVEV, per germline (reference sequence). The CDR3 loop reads CASSILLAGAYNEQFF. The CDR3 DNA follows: TGTGCCAGCAGTATCCTTCTAGCGGGAGCCTACAATGAGCAGTTCTTC.

CDR3 region: CAWSFTRTSSGNTIYF. The DNA for the CDR3 is TGTGCCTGGAGTTTCACAAGGACTAGCTCTGGAAACACCATATATTTT. J is TRBJ1-3 and V is TRBV30, with D uncertain. The V gene's germline CDR1 is GTSNPN and CDR2 SVGIG (reference sequence). V lost 2 bases, J lost 0 bases, and 14 bases lay in between. CDR3 size: 16 residues.

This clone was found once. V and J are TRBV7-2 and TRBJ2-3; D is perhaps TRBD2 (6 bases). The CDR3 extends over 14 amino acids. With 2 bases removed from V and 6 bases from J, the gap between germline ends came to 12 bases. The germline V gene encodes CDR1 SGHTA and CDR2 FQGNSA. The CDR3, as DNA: TGTGCCAGCAGCTTACGAGGAGGGACGGATACGCAGTATTTT. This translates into CASSLRGGTDTQYF.

DNA for the CDR3: TGTGCCAGCAGCTTTACCGGGGCAGGGGGCGAGCAGTACTTC. It specifies CASSFTGAGGEQYF. The genes are TRBV6-6 and TRBJ2-5; the match to TRBD1 covers 7 bases. The J call may not be correct, given that the DNA end is closer to TRBJ2-7. The CDR3 consists of 14 residues. The germline V gene encodes CDR1 MNHNY and CDR2 SVGAGI (reference sequence).

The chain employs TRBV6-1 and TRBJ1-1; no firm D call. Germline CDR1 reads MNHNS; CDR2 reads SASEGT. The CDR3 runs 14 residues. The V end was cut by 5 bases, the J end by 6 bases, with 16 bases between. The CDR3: CASSPGSIGAEAFF. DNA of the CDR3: TGTGCCAGCAGTCCAGGATCCATCGGCGCTGAAGCTTTCTTT.

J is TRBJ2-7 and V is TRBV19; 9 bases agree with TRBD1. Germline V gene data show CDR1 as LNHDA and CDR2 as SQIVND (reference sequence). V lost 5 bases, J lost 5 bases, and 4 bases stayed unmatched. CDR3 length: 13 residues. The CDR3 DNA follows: TGTGCCAGTAGTCAGGGACAGGGAAACGAGCAGTACTTC. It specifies CASSQGQGNEQYF.

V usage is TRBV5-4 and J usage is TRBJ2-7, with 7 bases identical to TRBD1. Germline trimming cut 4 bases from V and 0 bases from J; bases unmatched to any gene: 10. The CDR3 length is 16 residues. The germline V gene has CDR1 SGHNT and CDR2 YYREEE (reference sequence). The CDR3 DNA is TGTGCCAGCAGCGGCTCCCCGACAGGGATCTCCTACGAGCAGTACTTC. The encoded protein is CASSGSPTGISYEQYF.